This T cell receptor (beta chain) was documented in a study of blood T cell repertoires in COVID-19. Across the whole study: Sources were T cells, B-cell-depleted T cells, or PBMCs; the material itself was cDNA or gDNA.

CDR3 size: 14 residues. V lost 2 bases, J lost 1 base, and 1 base stayed unmatched. CDR1 is SGHTA and CDR2 is FQGTGA in the germline V gene. Grouping used clinical history reported by participants in a survey and questionnaire. Sequenced by immunoSEQ multiplex PCR; TCRdb stores in-frame clones only, minus some. The sample has hundreds of thousands of clones, more than 75% seen once. The J gene is TRBJ2-7, the V gene TRBV7-3; 8 positions match TRBD2. This clonotype was obtained from a man in his sixties who had recovered from COVID-19. The sample taken for sequencing was PBMCs or T cells enriched from blood (not recorded which). The CDR3 spells CASSLLAGSYEQYF. The CDR3 coding sequence is TGTGCCAGCAGCTTATTAGCGGGATCCTACGAGCAGTACTTC.